This is a list of T cell receptor beta chains from one sample in a study of CD8 T cells in ankylosing spondylitis. TCRdb re-called the 5' RACE reads with MiXCR, one entry per CDR3 protein. The sample holds roughly 490,000 distinct CDR3 sequences, 5.3% seen once. Sample: blood, either unsorted or a sorted T cell fraction (not recorded which). The receptors were gathered from a male donor with ankylosing spondylitis. CDR3s include the opening cysteine and the closing phenylalanine or tryptophan. Each record gives: J gene, clone size, D gene, V gene, CDR3 protein, CDR3 DNA. D genes are given only for firm matches. Size tells how often a clone was seen, or its class if it is expanded.

TRBJ2-5 many NA TRBV20-1 CSADGAQETQYF TGCAGTGCCGACGGGGCTCAAGAGACCCAGTACTTC
TRBJ2-7 many NA TRBV29-1 CSVEVAYEQYF TGCAGCGTTGAAGTCGCGTACGAGCAGTACTTC
TRBJ1-6 many NA TRBV14 CASSQAYSPLHF TGTGCCAGCAGCCAAGCGTACTCACCCCTCCACTTT
TRBJ2-3 many NA TRBV5-1 CASSAGRTASTDTQYF TGCGCCAGCAGCGCCGGTAGAACAGCTAGCACAGATACGCAGTATTTT
TRBJ2-3 many NA TRBV29-1 CSVRATSDTQYF TGCAGCGTTCGGGCAACATCAGATACGCAGTATTTT
TRBJ1-2 few NA TRBV6-1 CASSGTGWINYGYTF TGTGCCAGCAGTGGTACAGGGTGGATTAACTATGGCTACACCTTC
TRBJ1-1 many TRBD1 TRBV24-1 CAILLFRQGRDTEAFF TGTGCCATCCTGCTATTTCGACAGGGAAGGGACACTGAAGCTTTCTTT
TRBJ1-1 many NA TRBV12-3/TRBV12-4 CASNWGDTEAFF TGTGCCAGTAACTGGGGGGACACTGAAGCTTTCTTT
TRBJ2-7 many NA TRBV20-1 CSASVPSYEQYF TGCAGTGCTTCAGTGCCTTCCTACGAGCAGTACTTC
TRBJ2-7 many NA TRBV5-1 CASSLRQGNEQYF TGCGCCAGCAGCTTGAGGCAGGGAAACGAGCAGTACTTC
TRBJ2-3 many NA TRBV7-2 CASNRLGSDTQYF TGTGCCAGCAACCGACTAGGATCAGATACGCAGTATTTT
TRBJ2-5 many TRBD2 TRBV29-1 CSVEAGVAGGTETQYF TGCAGCGTTGAAGCCGGCGTGGCGGGAGGGACCGAGACCCAGTACTTC
TRBJ1-1 many NA TRBV29-1 CSVERGLNTEAFF TGCAGCGTTGAGCGGGGTCTGAACACTGAAGCTTTCTTT
TRBJ1-1 many NA TRBV29-1 CSVEVTMNTEAFF TGCAGCGTTGAAGTGACTATGAACACTGAAGCTTTCTTT
TRBJ2-3 few NA TRBV6-2/TRBV6-3 CASSYLGLLFSTDTQYF TGTGCCAGCAGTTACCTCGGACTCCTCTTCAGCACAGATACGCAGTATTTT
TRBJ2-1 many NA TRBV5-1 CASSFLVVAVSYNEQFF TGCGCCAGCAGCTTCCTCGTGGTAGCGGTCTCCTACAATGAGCAGTTCTTC
TRBJ2-1 many NA TRBV24-1 CATSDSTTGAVEQFF TGTGCCACCAGTGACTCAACCACCGGAGCGGTTGAGCAGTTCTTC
TRBJ2-7 many TRBD2 TRBV20-1 CSAKPGLAGVVSYEQYF TGCAGTGCCAAACCGGGACTAGCGGGAGTGGTATCCTACGAGCAGTACTTC
TRBJ2-2 many TRBD1 TRBV6-1 CASSGTGNTGELFF TGTGCCAGCAGCGGGACAGGGAACACCGGGGAGCTGTTTTTT
TRBJ2-5 many NA TRBV20-1 CSARASPETQYF TGCAGTGCTAGGGCGAGCCCAGAGACCCAGTACTTC
TRBJ2-3 few NA TRBV20-1 CSAQDIGTDTQYF TGCAGTGCTCAGGACATTGGCACAGATACGCAGTATTTT
TRBJ1-6 many NA TRBV20-1 CSAHRDLSYNSPLHF TGCAGTGCCCACAGGGACCTCTCCTATAATTCACCCCTCCACTTT
TRBJ1-2 many NA TRBV12-3/TRBV12-4 CASSFSGKNYGYTF TGTGCCAGCAGTTTTTCTGGCAAAAACTATGGCTACACCTTC
TRBJ2-1 few TRBD2 TRBV4-3 CASSPGLAGAGGEQFF TGCGCCAGCAGCCCGGGACTAGCGGGAGCCGGGGGTGAGCAGTTCTTC
TRBJ1-1 many NA TRBV10-3 CAIRGLLPGDTEAFF TGTGCCATCAGGGGGTTGTTGCCGGGAGACACTGAAGCTTTCTTT
TRBJ2-7 few TRBD2 TRBV13 CASRPFLAGALGVQYF TGTGCCAGCAGGCCATTTCTAGCGGGAGCCCTCGGCGTTCAGTACTTC
TRBJ2-1 few NA TRBV7-2 CASSLTSRDTEQFF TGTGCCAGCAGCTTGACGTCCCGGGACACGGAGCAGTTCTTC
TRBJ1-5 many NA TRBV28 CASRQPGRANQPQHF TGTGCCAGCAGACAACCGGGACGGGCAAATCAGCCCCAGCATTTT
TRBJ2-1 many TRBD1 TRBV29-1 CSHLPGTGVYNEQFF TGCAGCCATCTTCCCGGGACAGGGGTCTACAATGAGCAGTTCTTC